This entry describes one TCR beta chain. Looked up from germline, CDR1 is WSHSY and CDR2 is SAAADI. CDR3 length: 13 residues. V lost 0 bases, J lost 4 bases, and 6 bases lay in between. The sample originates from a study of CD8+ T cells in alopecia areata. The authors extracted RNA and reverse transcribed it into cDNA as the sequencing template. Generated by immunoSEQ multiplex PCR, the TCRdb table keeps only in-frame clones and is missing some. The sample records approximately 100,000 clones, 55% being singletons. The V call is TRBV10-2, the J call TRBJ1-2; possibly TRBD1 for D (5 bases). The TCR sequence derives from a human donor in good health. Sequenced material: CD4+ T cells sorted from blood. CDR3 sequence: CASSESTVYGYTF. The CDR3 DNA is TGCGCCAGCAGTGAGTCGACAGTCTATGGCTACACCTTC.